The TCR beta chain under discussion was sequenced for a study of shared T cell receptors in the human thymus. The junction had 11 bases not matched to a gene; V was cut back by 2 bases and J by 0 bases. The CDR3 extends over 18 amino acids. Germline CDR1 SGHTA, CDR2 FQGNSA. Profiled with immunoSEQ multiplex PCR; TCRdb holds only in-frame clones, not every one. The sample shows 600,000 or so clones, over 75% of them seen only once. The sample also formed part of further work on human thymus T cells. As that study records: Donors consisted of healthy Finnish infants (having corrective surgery for congenital heart defects). Seemingly biased V and J gene usage marked thymic and blood repertoires. Related research found strongly overlapping thymic repertoires in unrelated individuals.

The origin of this receptor is a boy under three years old with a congenital heart defect. The chain recombines TRBV7-2 with TRBJ2-7; 9 bases line up with TRBD2. The sample comprised thymocytes. CDR3 nucleotide sequence: TGTGCCAGCAGCTTATGGCCTAACTCAGCGGGGGGCTCCTACGAGCAGTACTTC. Protein product: CASSLWPNSAGGSYEQYF.